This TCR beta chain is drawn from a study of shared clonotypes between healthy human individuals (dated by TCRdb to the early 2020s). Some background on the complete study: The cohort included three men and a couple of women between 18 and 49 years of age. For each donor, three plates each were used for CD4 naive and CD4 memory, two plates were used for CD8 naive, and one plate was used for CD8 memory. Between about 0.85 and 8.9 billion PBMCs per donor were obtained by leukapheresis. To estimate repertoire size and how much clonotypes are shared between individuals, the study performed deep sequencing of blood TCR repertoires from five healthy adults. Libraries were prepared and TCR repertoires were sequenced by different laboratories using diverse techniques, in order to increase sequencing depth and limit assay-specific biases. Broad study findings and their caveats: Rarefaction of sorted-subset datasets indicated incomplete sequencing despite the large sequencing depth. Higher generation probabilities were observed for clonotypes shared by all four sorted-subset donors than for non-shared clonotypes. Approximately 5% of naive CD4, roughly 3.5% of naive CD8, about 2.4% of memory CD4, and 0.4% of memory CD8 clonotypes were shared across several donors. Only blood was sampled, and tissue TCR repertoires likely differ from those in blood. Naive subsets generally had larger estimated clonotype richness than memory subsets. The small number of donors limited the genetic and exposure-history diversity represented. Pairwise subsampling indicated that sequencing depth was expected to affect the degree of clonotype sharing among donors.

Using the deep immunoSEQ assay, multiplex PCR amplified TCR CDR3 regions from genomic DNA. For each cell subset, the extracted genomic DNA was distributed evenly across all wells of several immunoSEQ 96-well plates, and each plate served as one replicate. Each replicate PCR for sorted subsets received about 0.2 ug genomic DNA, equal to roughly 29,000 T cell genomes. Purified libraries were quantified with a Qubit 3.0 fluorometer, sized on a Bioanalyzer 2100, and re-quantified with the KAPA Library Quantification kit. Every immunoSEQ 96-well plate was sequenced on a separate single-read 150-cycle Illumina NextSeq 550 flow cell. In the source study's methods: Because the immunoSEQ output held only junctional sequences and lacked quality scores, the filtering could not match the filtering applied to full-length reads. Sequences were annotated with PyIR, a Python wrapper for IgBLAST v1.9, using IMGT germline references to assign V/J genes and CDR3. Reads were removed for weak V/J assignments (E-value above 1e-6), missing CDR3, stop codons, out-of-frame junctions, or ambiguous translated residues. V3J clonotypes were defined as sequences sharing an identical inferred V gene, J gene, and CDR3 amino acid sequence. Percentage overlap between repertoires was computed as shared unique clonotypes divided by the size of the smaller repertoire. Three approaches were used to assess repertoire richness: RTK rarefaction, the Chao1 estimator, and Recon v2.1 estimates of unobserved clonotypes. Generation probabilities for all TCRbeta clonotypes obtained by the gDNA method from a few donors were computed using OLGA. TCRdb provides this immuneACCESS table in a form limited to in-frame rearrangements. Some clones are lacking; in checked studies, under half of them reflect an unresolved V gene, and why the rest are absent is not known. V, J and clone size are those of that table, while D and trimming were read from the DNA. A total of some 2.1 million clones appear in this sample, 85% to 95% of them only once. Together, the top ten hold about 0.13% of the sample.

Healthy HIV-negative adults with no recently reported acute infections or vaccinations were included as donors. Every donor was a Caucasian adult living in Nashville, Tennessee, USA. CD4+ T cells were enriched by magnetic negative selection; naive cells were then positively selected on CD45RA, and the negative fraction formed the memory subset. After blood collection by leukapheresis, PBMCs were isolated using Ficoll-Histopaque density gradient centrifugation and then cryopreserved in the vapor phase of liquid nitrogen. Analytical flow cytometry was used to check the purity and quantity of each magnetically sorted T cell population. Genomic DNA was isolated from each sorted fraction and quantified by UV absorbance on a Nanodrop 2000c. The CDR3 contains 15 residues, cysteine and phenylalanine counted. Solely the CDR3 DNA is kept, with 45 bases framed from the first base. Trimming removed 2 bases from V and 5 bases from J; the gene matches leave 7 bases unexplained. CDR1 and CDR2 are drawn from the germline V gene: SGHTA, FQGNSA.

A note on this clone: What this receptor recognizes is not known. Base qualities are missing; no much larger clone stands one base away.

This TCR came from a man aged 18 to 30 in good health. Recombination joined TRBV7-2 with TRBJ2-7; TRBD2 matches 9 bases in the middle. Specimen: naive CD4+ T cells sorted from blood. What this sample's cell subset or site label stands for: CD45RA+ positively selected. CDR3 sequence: CASSLRRGGLDEQYF. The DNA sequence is TGTGCCAGCAGCTTACGGCGGGGGGGCCTTGACGAGCAGTACTTC.